One T cell receptor (beta chain) is described in this entry. Trimming cost V 4 bases and J 5 bases; bases outside gene matches: 6. CDR1 is SGHDT and CDR2 is YYEEEE in the germline V gene. The CDR3 is 15 residues long. The data are from a study of blood T cell repertoires in COVID-19. As handled by the study authors: Scientists estimated how many nucleated cells there were by amplifying reference gene primers. Only in-frame clones appear in the TCRdb table, and some are missing; sequencing was by immunoSEQ multiplex PCR. D and trimming come from the DNA, and the V and J calls and clone size come from that table. The table shows 90,000 to 120,000 clones, with about four fifths occurring only once.

The chain links TRBV5-6 to TRBJ2-3; the match to TRBD1 covers 11 bases. The sequence was collected from a human donor in a cohort sampled during active COVID-19. Sequences were obtained from peripheral blood. The chain's CDR3 is CASSAGTGGEDTQYF. CDR3 coding DNA: TGTGCCAGCAGCGCCGGGACAGGGGGTGAAGATACGCAGTATTTT.